These 22 T cell receptor beta chains were all obtained from the same sample, sequenced in a study of blood T cells in healthy people across ages (dated by TCRdb to the mid-2010s). Receptor libraries were prepared by 5' RACE. Sequencing was carried out with an Illumina HiSeq 2500. A second PCR of roughly 7 to 12 cycles was run with a J-beta primer mix and a sample-barcoded 5' primer. The public reads were quality trimmed at Q25 with fastp and then assembled into clones with MiXCR by TCRdb, keeping productive beta chains. A single entry per CDR3 protein holds the most common genes and DNA from its merged rows. The sample yields roughly 560,000 distinct CDR3 sequences; 24% were counted once. The top ten constitute 8.7% of the sample. This same sample was also taken into another study, of T cells of mothers and their children.

Specimen: blood. These receptors all stem from a boy between 5 and 17 years old in good health.

This clonotype was seen more than once but under ten times. The chain couples TRBV5-1 to TRBJ2-7; 7 bases match TRBD2. Germline V gives CDR1 SGHRS, CDR2 YFSETQ. This CDR3 comprises 14 residues. The V segment lost 4 bases and the J segment 2 bases; nucleotides outside the gene matches: 6. The DNA of the CDR3 is TGCGCCAGCAGCCTAGGGACTACCCCCTACGAGCAGTACTTC. It specifies CASSLGTTPYEQYF.

This clonotype was counted only a few times. The CDR3 DNA follows: TGTGCCAGCAGCCATAGGGGACAGGGGAATACTGAAGCTTTCTTT. Protein sequence: CASSHRGQGNTEAFF. V usage is TRBV3-1 and J usage is TRBJ1-1; 10 bases are a match to TRBD1. The CDR3 runs 15 residues. The J segment lost 5 bases and the V segment lost 3 bases, leaving 6 bases of the junction unmatched. Germline CDR1 and CDR2: LGHDT and YNNKEL (reference sequence).

This clonotype was counted a few times. The gene calls are TRBV6-5 and TRBJ2-1, with a tentative D call TRBD2 (5 bases). This CDR3 comprises 18 residues. CDR1 is MNHEY and CDR2 is SVGAGI in the germline V gene. Trimming shortened V by 2 bases and J by 2 bases, and 19 bases separated the two germline ends. The chain's CDR3 is CASSYARPTSTPYNEQFF. In DNA, the CDR3 is TGTGCCAGCAGTTACGCACGACCAACTAGTACCCCCTACAATGAGCAGTTCTTC.

The chain has TRBV4-3 and TRBJ2-1, with TRBD2 identical over 8 bases. The CDR3 has 13 residues. The J segment lost 8 bases and the V segment lost 3 bases, leaving 3 bases of the junction unmatched. CDR1 is LGHNA, CDR2 YSLEER, per germline. The CDR3, as DNA: TGCGCCAGCAGCCAGACGGGGGGGTATGAGCAGTTCTTC. Its translation is CASSQTGGYEQFF.

This rearrangement joins TRBV7-8 to TRBJ2-3; 8 nucleotides match TRBD2. The CDR3 is 13 amino acids. Germline loops: CDR1 SGHVS, CDR2 FQNEAQ. V shed 8 bases, J shed 6 bases, and the junction held 7 bases outside the gene matches. In DNA form, the CDR3 reads TGTGCCAGCCACTCAGCGGGAGCGGATACGCAGTATTTT. This sequence encodes CASHSAGADTQYF.

The sample holds one count of this clonotype. CDR3 DNA: TGCGCCAGCAGCACCTCAGGGGGCGTTGGCATTCAGTACTTC. This encodes CASSTSGGVGIQYF. The chain uses TRBV5-1 and TRBJ2-4; 8 nucleotides match TRBD1. V gave up 4 bases and J gave up 9 bases; unmatched junction bases: 9. The CDR3 has 14 residues. Per germline, CDR1 SGHRS and CDR2 YFSETQ.

This clonotype was observed many times. The chain employs TRBV7-2 and TRBJ2-5, with TRBD2 identical over 7 bases. V lost 6 bases to trimming and J lost 5 bases; unmatched junction nucleotides: 3. CDR1 is SGHTA, CDR2 FQGNSA, per germline. The CDR3 extends over 12 amino acids. The CDR3 nucleotides are TGTGCCAGCAGGGGGCGGGGGGAGACCCAGTACTTC. Residues: CASRGRGETQYF.

Many counts were recorded for this clonotype. The chain couples TRBV14 to TRBJ2-7, with D perhaps TRBD1 or TRBD2 (5 bases each). Germline loops: CDR1 SGHDN, CDR2 FVKESK. The CDR3 extends over 15 amino acids. V shed 1 base and J shed 4 bases, with 14 bases lying between them. The CDR3 loop reads CASSQVEGIGYEQYF. The CDR3 nucleotides read TGTGCCAGCAGCCAAGTCGAGGGGATCGGGTACGAGCAGTACTTC. Full variable domain (remainder filled in from reference TRBV14 and TRBJ2-7): EAGVTQFPSHSVIEKGQTVTLRCDPISGHDNLYWYRRVMGKEIKFLLHFVKESKQDESGMPNNRFLAERTGGTYSTLKVQPAELEDSGVYFCASSQVEGIGYEQYFGPGTRLTVT.

This clonotype was seen at least ten times. The chain uses TRBV7-2 and TRBJ2-1, with TRBD2 matching 13 bases. From germline, CDR1 is SGHTA and CDR2 FQGNSA. The CDR3 is made up of 15 amino acids. V shed 5 bases, J shed 4 bases, and the junction held 2 bases outside the gene matches. The chain's CDR3 is CASSPGLAGYNEQFF. The CDR3 region has the DNA TGTGCCAGCAGCCCGGGACTAGCGGGATACAATGAGCAGTTCTTC.

In DNA, the CDR3 is TGTGCCAGCAGGCCAACCCAAGAGACCCAGTACTTC. This encodes CASRPTQETQYF. The chain links TRBV27 to TRBJ2-5; the D is unclear. Deletions cut 6 bases from V and 1 base from J, with 6 bases between. This CDR3 is built from 12 residues. Germline assignment: CDR1 MNHEY and CDR2 SMNVEV (reference sequence).

CDR3 amino acids: CASSHRTPKNIQYF. The CDR3 DNA follows: TGCGCCAGCAGTCACCGGACACCCAAAAACATTCAGTACTTC. The chain is built from TRBV23-1 and TRBJ2-4; perhaps TRBD1 as D (5 bases). TRBV23-1 is known as an ORF, though its function is uncertain. The CDR3 has 14 amino acids. V lost 3 bases and J lost 2, with 8 bases in between.

This clonotype occurred many times. V usage is TRBV28 and J usage is TRBJ2-7, with D unresolved. V was clipped by 3 bases and J by 3 bases, with 6 bases between them. The CDR3 runs to 12 residues. The germline V gene has CDR1 MDHEN and CDR2 SYDVKM. CDR3 sequence (DNA): TGTGCCAGCAGTTTGTCGAACTACGAGCAGTACTTC. Translated, it gives CASSLSNYEQYF.

This clonotype appeared a few times. The rearrangement links TRBV28 to TRBJ2-1; perhaps TRBD2 as D (5 bases). CDR3 length: 15 amino acids. Germline V gene data show CDR1 as MDHEN and CDR2 as SYDVKM. V was trimmed by 6 bases and J by 0 bases, leaving 12 bases between them. CDR3 in DNA: TGTGCCAGCAGCGACGTGGGGAGCTCCTACAATGAGCAGTTCTTC. This translates into CASSDVGSSYNEQFF.

The rearrangement uses TRBV11-2 and TRBJ2-1; TRBD2 is a possible D gene (7 bases). Germline-derived CDR1 and CDR2 are SGHAT and FQNNGV. Deletions cut 4 bases from V and 1 base from J, with 20 bases between. The CDR3 has 18 residues. CDR3 sequence reads: CASSSISQGRESYNEQFF. CDR3 coding DNA: TGTGCCAGCAGCTCAATTTCCCAGGGGCGGGAGTCCTACAATGAGCAGTTCTTC.

The J gene is TRBJ1-2, the V gene TRBV7-9, with no clear D. This CDR3 region has 16 residues. Germline-derived CDR1 and CDR2 are SEHNR and FQNEAQ (reference sequence). Trimming left V 2 bases short and J 4 bases short, with 17 bases between. The CDR3 region is CASSLTHPGLSYGYTF. CDR3 nucleotides: TGTGCCAGCAGCTTAACACACCCGGGTCTCAGCTATGGCTACACCTTC.

The chain joins TRBV29-1 to TRBJ2-5, with TRBD2 matching over 7 bases. The J call may be in error: the DNA end matches TRBJ2-7 better. CDR3 length equals 13 residues. Germline V lookup: CDR1 SQVTM, CDR2 ANQGSEA. The CDR3 reads CSVGEGSLYEQYF. The CDR3, as DNA: TGCAGCGTTGGGGAGGGTTCCTTATACGAGCAGTACTTC.

In the case of this clonotype: Germline is not matched at one junction end, which may reflect a read error. The chain uses TRBV7-2 and TRBJ2-5; possibly TRBD2 for D (6 bases). The CDR3 extends over 15 amino acids. From germline, CDR1 is SGHTA and CDR2 FQGNSA. CDR3 in amino acids: CASSLRPTRQGTQYF. CDR3 DNA sequence: TGTGCCAGCAGCCTCAGGCCGACTAGGCAAGGGACCCAGTACTTC.

The chain has TRBV11-2 and TRBJ2-3; 8 bases match TRBD2. CDR3 length: 18 residues. Per the germline V gene, CDR1 is SGHAT and CDR2 is FQNNGV. V shed 1 base, J shed 4 bases, and the junction held 13 bases outside the gene matches. Here the CDR3 DNA reads TGTGCCAGCAGCTTAGGATGGAGCGGGAGTAATCGGGCAGATACGCAGTATTTT. Protein sequence: CASSLGWSGSNRADTQYF.

The table lists this clonotype with a few counts. CDR3 coding DNA: TGTGCCAGCAGCTTAGCTGGGGCCTGGACTGAAGCTTTCTTT. It yields the protein CASSLAGAWTEAFF. This chain joins TRBV7-6 and TRBJ1-1, with D tentatively TRBD1 (5 bases). Germline CDR1 reads SGHVS; CDR2 reads FNYEAQ. There are 14 residues in the CDR3. V shed 0 bases and J shed 5 bases, with 10 bases lying between them.

The chain joins TRBV5-1 to TRBJ1-4, with 9 bases identical to TRBD1. Germline-derived CDR1 and CDR2 are SGHRS and YFSETQ. The CDR3 sequence is 18 residues long. V was clipped by 3 bases and J by 2 bases; unmatched bases: 11. The CDR3 is CASSWTGTGICTNEKLFF. DNA of the CDR3: TGCGCCAGCAGCTGGACCGGGACAGGGATTTGTACTAATGAAAAACTGTTTTTT.

This clonotype was seen at least ten times. The chain employs TRBV7-9 and TRBJ1-5; the D is unclear. The CDR3 sequence is 14 residues long. Germline loops: CDR1 SEHNR, CDR2 FQNEAQ (reference sequence). V lost 3 bases to trimming and J lost 4 bases, with 10 bases between them. The CDR3 DNA sequence: TGTGCCAGCAGCTTGGGTAGGACTAATCAGCCCCAGCATTTT. Its protein is CASSLGRTNQPQHF.

The rearrangement joins TRBV28 to TRBJ2-7; possible D gene TRBD1, 6 bases. From germline, CDR1 is MDHEN and CDR2 SYDVKM. The V gene lost 8 bases and the J gene lost 3 bases, with 14 bases spanning the gap. This CDR3 comprises 13 residues. The CDR3, as DNA: TGTGCCAGCCTCCCGGCAGGGGACTACGAGCAGTACTTC. Protein: CASLPAGDYEQYF.